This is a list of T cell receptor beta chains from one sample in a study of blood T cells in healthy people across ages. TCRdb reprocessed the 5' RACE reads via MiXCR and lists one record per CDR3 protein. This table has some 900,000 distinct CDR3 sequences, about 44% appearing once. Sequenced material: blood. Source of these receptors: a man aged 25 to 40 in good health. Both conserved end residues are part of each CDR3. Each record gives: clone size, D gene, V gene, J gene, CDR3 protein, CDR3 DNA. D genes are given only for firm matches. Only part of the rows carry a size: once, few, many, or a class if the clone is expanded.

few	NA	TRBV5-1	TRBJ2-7	CASSLGLQDEQYF	TGCGCCAGCAGCTTGGGGCTGCAGGACGAGCAGTACTTC
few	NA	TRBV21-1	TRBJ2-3	CASSKRVDTQYF	TGTGCCAGCAGCAAAAGGGTAGATACGCAGTATTTT
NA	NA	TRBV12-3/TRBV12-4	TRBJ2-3	CASRLGQDTQYF	TGTGCCAGCAGACTCGGACAAGATACGCAGTATTTT
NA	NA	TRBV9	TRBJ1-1	CASSDEVNTEAFF	TGTGCCAGCAGCGATGAAGTGAACACTGAAGCTTTCTTT
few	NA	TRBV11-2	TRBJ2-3	CASSLRGGGPDTQYF	TGTGCCAGCAGCTTACGAGGGGGGGGGCCTGATACGCAGTATTTT
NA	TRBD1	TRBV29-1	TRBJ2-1	CSVNRGPTSYNEQFF	TGCAGCGTTAATAGGGGGCCGACCTCCTACAATGAGCAGTTCTTC
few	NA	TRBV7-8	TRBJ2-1	CASSLGTVMGGEQFF	TGTGCCAGCAGCTTAGGGACAGTGATGGGCGGCGAGCAGTTCTTC
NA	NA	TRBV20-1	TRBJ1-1	CNGRTGGPNTEAFF	TGCAACGGAAGAACTGGTGGCCCAAACACTGAAGCTTTCTTT
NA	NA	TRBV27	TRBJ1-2	CASSRYGQQENYGYTF	TGTGCCAGCAGTCGATACGGACAGCAGGAAAACTATGGCTACACCTTC
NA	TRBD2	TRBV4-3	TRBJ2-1	CASSGGVHPNEQFF	TGCGCCAGCAGCGGGGGGGTGCACCCCAATGAGCAGTTCTTC
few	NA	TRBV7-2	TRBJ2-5	CASSAGFQETQYF	TGTGCCAGCAGCGCCGGGTTCCAAGAGACCCAGTACTTC
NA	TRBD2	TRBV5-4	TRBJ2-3	CASSLLIAGGSSDTQYF	TGTGCCAGCAGCTTGCTCATAGCGGGTGGGTCATCAGATACGCAGTATTTT
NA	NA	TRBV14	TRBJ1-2	CASSAGYGYTF	TGTGCCAGCAGTGCAGGATATGGCTACACCTTC
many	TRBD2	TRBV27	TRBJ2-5	CASSSWTSGQETQYF	TGTGCCAGCAGTTCTTGGACTAGCGGACAAGAGACCCAGTACTTC
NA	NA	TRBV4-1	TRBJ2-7	CASSPLGAAIPYGQYF	TGCGCCAGCAGCCCCCTGGGGGCCGCAATACCCTACGGGCAGTACTTC
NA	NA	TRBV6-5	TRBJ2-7	CASSFTTGSSYEQYF	TGTGCCAGCAGTTTCACGACGGGGAGCTCCTACGAGCAGTACTTC
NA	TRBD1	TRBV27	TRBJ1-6	CASRRGQGNSPLHF	TGTGCCAGCAGACGGGGACAGGGTAATTCACCCCTCCACTTT
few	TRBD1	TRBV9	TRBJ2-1	CASSATGTGYNEQFF	TGTGCCAGCAGCGCAACCGGGACAGGCTACAATGAGCAGTTCTTC
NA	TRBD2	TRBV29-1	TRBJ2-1	CSVSRTSGALDEQFF	TGCAGCGTTTCCAGGACTAGCGGGGCCCTAGATGAGCAGTTCTTC
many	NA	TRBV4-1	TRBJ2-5	CASSQVGQETQYF	TGCGCCAGCAGCCAAGTGGGTCAAGAGACCCAGTACTTC
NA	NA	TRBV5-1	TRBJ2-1	CASSLDPVVMFF	TGCGCCAGCAGCTTGGACCCAGTAGTAATGTTCTTC
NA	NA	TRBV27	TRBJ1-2	CASKERGDGYTF	TGTGCCAGCAAAGAAAGGGGCGATGGCTACACCTTC
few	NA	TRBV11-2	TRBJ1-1	CASSPVNTEAFF	TGTGCCAGCAGCCCTGTCAACACTGAAGCTTTCTTT
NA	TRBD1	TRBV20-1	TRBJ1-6	CSARPPGQGTGSPLHF	TGCAGTGCTAGACCTCCGGGACAGGGGACAGGTTCACCCCTCCACTTT
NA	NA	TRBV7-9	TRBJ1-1	CASSFLEDEAFF	TGTGCCAGCAGCTTTTTGGAGGATGAAGCTTTCTTT
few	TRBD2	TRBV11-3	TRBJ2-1	CASSLEAVSGGKNEQFF	TGTGCCAGCAGCCTCGAGGCGGTTAGCGGGGGGAAGAATGAGCAGTTCTTC
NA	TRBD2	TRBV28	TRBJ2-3	CASNPMSSGGTDTQYF	TGTGCCAGCAACCCCATGAGTAGCGGGGGCACAGATACGCAGTATTTT
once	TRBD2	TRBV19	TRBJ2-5	CASSVGLAGLRAYNEQYF	TGTGCCAGTAGCGTCGGACTAGCGGGGCTTAGGGCCTACAATGAGCAGTACTTC
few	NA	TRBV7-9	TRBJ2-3	CASSPARIGRTDTQYF	TGTGCCAGCAGCCCCGCCCGTATAGGGCGCACAGATACGCAGTATTTT
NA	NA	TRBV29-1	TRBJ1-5	CSVEVGINQPQHF	TGCAGCGTTGAAGTGGGGATCAATCAGCCCCAGCATTTT
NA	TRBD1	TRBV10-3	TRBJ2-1	CAISQGADYNEQFF	TGTGCCATCAGCCAGGGGGCTGACTACAATGAGCAGTTCTTC
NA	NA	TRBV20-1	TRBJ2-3	CSAEPARETDTQYF	TGCAGTGCCGAGCCGGCTAGAGAGACAGATACGCAGTATTTT
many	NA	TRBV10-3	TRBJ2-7	CAISERQENEQYF	TGTGCCATCAGTGAGAGGCAAGAGAACGAGCAGTACTTC